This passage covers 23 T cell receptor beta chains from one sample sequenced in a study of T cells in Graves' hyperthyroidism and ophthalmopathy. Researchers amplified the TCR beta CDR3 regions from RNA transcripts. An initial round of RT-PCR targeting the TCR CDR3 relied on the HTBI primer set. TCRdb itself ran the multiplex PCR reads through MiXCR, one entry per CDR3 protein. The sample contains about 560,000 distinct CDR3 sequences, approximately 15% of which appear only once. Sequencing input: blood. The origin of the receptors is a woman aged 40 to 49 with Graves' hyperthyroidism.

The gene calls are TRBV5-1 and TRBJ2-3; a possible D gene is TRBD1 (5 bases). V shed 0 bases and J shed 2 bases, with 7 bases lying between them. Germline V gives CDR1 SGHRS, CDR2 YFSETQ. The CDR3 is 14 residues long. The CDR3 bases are TGCGCCAGCAGCTTGGAAGGGGTCACAGATACGCAGTATTTT. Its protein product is CASSLEGVTDTQYF.

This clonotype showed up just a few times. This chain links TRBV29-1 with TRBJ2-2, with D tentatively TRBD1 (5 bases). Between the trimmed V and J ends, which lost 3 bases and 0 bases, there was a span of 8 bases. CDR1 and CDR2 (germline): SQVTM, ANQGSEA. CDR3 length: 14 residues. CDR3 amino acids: CSVEWGSNTGELFF. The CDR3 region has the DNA TGCAGCGTTGAGTGGGGCTCGAACACCGGGGAGCTGTTTTTT.

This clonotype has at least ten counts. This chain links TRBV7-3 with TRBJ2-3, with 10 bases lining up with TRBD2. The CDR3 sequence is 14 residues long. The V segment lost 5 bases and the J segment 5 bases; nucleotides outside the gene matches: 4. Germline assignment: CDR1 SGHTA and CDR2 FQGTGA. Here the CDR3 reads CASSTGTSVDTQYF. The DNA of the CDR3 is TGTGCCAGCAGCACCGGGACTAGCGTAGATACGCAGTATTTT.

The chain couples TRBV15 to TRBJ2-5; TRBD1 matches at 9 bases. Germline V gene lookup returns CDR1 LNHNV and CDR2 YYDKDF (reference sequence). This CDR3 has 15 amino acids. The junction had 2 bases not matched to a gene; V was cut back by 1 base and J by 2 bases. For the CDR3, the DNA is TGTGCCACCAGCAGAGGGGGGACAGGGCAAGAGACCCAGTACTTC. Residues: CATSRGGTGQETQYF.

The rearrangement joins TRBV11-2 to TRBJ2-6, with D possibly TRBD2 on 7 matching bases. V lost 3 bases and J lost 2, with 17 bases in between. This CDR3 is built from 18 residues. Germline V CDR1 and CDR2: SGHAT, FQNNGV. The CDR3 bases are TGTGCCAGCAGCTTTAGGGGACGGGGGGCTGCTGGGGCCAACGTCCTGACTTTC. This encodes CASSFRGRGAAGANVLTF.

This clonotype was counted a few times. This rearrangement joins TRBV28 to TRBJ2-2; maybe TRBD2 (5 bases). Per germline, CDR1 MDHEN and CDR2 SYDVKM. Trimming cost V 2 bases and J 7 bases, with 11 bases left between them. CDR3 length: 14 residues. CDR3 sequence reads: CASSLVAFNGELFF. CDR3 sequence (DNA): TGTGCCAGCAGTTTAGTAGCGTTTAACGGGGAGCTGTTTTTT. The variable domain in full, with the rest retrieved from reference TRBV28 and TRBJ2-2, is DVKVTQSSRYLVKRTGEKVFLECVQDMDHENMFWYRQDPGLGLRLIYFSYDVKMKEKGDIPEGYSVSREKKERFSLILESASTNQTSMYLCASSLVAFNGELFFGEGSRLTVL.

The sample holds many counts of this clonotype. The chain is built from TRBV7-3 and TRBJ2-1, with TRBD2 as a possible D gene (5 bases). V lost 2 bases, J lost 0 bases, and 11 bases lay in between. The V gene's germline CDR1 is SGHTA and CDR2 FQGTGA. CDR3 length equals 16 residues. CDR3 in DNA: TGTGCCAGCAGCTTAGGAGGAGACCCCTCCTACAATGAGCAGTTCTTC. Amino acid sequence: CASSLGGDPSYNEQFF.

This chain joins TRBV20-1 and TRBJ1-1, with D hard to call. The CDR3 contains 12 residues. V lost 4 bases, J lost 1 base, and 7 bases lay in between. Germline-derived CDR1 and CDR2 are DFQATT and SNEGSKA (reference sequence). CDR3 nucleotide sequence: TGCAGTGCTAAACAATCGAACACTGAAGCTTTCTTT. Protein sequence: CSAKQSNTEAFF.

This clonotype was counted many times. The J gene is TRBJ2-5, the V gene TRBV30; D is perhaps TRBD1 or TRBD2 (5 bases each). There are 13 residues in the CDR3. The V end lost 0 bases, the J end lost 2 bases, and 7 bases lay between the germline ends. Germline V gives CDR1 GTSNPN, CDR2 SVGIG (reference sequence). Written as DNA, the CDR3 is TGTGCCTGGAGTGTTGGGGGTCAAGAGACCCAGTACTTC. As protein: CAWSVGGQETQYF.

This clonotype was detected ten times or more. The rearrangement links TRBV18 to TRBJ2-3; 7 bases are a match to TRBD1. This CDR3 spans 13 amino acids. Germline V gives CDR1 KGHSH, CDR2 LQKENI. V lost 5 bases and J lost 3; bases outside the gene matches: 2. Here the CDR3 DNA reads TGTGCCAGCTCAATGACAGGGACAGATACGCAGTATTTT. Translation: CASSMTGTDTQYF.

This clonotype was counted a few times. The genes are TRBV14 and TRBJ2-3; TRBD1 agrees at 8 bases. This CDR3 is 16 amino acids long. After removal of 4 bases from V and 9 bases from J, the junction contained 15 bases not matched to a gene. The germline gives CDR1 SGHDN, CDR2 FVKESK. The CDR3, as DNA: TGTGCCAGCAGCCGCCACACCGGGACCACAGGGGGGACGCAGTATTTT. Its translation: CASSRHTGTTGGTQYF. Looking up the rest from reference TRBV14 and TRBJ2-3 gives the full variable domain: EAGVTQFPSHSVIEKGQTVTLRCDPISGHDNLYWYRRVMGKEIKFLLHFVKESKQDESGMPNNRFLAERTGGTYSTLKVQPAELEDSGVYFCASSRHTGTTGGTQYFGPGTRLTVL.

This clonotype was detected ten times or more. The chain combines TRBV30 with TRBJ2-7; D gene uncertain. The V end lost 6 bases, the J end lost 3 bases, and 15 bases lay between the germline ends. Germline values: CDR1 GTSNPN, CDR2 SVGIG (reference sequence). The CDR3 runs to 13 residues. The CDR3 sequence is CACSQIQNYEQYF. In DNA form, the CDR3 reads TGTGCCTGCTCGCAGATCCAGAACTACGAGCAGTACTTC.

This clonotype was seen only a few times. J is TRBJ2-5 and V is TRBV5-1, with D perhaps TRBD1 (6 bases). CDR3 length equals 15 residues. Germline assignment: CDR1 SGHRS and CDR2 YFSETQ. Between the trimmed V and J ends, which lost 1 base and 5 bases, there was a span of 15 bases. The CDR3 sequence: CASSLNQGSGETQYF. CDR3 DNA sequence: TGCGCCAGCAGCTTGAATCAGGGGAGTGGGGAGACCCAGTACTTC.

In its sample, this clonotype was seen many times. The DNA for the CDR3 is TGTGCCAGCAGTCTCAAGCGGAACTCCTACGAGCAGTACTTC. Amino acid sequence: CASSLKRNSYEQYF. The chain is built from TRBV6-1 and TRBJ2-7; D may be TRBD2 (5 bases). The ends were cut back, 5 bases at V and 0 bases at J, with 11 bases in the middle. The germline gives CDR1 MNHNS, CDR2 SASEGT. CDR3 length equals 14 residues.

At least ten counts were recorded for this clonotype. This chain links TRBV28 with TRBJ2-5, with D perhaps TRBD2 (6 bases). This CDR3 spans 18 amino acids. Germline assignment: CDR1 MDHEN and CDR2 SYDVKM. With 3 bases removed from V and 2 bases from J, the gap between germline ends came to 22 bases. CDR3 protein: CASSFVLEEGMAQETQYF. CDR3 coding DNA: TGTGCCAGCAGTTTTGTCTTGGAGGAGGGTATGGCACAAGAGACCCAGTACTTC.

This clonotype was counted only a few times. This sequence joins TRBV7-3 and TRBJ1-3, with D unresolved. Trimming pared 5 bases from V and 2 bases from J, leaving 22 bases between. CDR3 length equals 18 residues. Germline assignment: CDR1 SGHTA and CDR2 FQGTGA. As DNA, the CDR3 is TGTGCCAGCAGCCTCCTCCCGGCGGTAGTTAGGACTGGAAACACCATATATTTT. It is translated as CASSLLPAVVRTGNTIYF.

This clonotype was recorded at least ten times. The DNA of the CDR3 is TGTGCCAGCAGCACTAGCGGGAATCAAGAGACCCAGTACTTC. This encodes CASSTSGNQETQYF. The genes are TRBV5-6 and TRBJ2-5; TRBD2 aligns across 10 bases. Germline values: CDR1 SGHDT, CDR2 YYEEEE. V was pared by 4 bases and J by 2 bases, with 2 bases of the junction left unmatched. The CDR3 sequence is 14 residues long.

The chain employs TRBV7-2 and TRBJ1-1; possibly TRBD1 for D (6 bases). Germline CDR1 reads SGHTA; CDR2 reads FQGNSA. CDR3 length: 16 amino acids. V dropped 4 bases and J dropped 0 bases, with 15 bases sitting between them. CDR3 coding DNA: TGTGCCAGCAGCTGGGGCCCGGGACATTTGAACACTGAAGCTTTCTTT. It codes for CASSWGPGHLNTEAFF. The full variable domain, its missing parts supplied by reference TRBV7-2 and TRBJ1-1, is GAGVSQSPSNKVTEKGKDVELRCDPISGHTALYWYRQSLGQGLEFLIYFQGNSAPDKSGLPSDRFSAERTGGSVSTLTIQRTQQEDSAVYLCASSWGPGHLNTEAFFGQGTRLTVV.

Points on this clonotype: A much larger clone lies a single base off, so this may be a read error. CDR3 amino acids: CVSTPQRAGEQFF. The CDR3 bases are TGTGTCAGCACCCCCCAAAGGGCGGGTGAGCAGTTCTTC. This chain joins TRBV28 and TRBJ2-1; possibly TRBD2 for D (5 bases). The CDR3 consists of 13 residues. CDR1 and CDR2 from the germline V gene are MDHEN and SYDVKM.

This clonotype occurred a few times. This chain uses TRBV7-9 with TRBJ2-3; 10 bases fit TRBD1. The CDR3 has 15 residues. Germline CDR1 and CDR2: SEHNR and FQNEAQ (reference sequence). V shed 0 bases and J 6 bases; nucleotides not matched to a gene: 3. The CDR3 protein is CASSLATGGEDTQYF. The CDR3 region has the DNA TGTGCCAGCAGCTTAGCGACAGGGGGCGAGGATACGCAGTATTTT.

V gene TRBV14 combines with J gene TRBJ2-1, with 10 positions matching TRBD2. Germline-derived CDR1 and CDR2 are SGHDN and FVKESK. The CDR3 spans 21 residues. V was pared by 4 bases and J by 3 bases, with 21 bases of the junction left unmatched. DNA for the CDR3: TGTGCCAGCAGCCCCCGTAGGACTAGCGGAAGTAGTTCCTGGCACTACAATGAGCAGTTCTTC. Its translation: CASSPRRTSGSSSWHYNEQFF.

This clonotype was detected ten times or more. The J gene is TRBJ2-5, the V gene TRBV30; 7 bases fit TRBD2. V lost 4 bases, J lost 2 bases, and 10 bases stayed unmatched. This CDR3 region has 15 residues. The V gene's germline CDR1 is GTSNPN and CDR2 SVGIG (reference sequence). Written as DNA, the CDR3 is TGTGCCTGGAACCCGCAGGGAGGGACTCAAGAGACCCAGTACTTC. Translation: CAWNPQGGTQETQYF.

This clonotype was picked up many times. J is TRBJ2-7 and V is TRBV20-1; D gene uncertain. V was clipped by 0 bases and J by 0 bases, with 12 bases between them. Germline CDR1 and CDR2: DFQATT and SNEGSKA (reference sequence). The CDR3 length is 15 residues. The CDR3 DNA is TGCAGTGCTAGAGATTATGCTGTCCTCTCCTACGAGCAGTACTTC. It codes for CSARDYAVLSYEQYF.